The 4 T cell receptor beta chains given below trace back to one sample, sequenced in a study of blood T cell repertoires in COVID-19. Clones were sequenced by immunoSEQ multiplex PCR, and TCRdb holds only the in-frame ones, with some missing. The data contain around 170,000 clones, about 86% of them singletons. Sample: peripheral blood. Receptors were obtained from a young man with active or convalescent COVID-19.

On this clone itself: Other nucleotide sequences from this sample produce the same CDR3. V gene TRBV18 combines with J gene TRBJ1-1, with D tentatively TRBD1 (6 bases). V shed 8 bases and J shed 0 bases, with 10 bases lying between them. Germline V gene data show CDR1 as KGHSH and CDR2 as LQKENI. The CDR3 extends over 13 amino acids. CDR3 sequence (DNA): TGTGCCAGCCTGGGGGGGCTGAACACTGAAGCTTTCTTT. Translated, it gives CASLGGLNTEAFF.

The genes are TRBV6-1 and TRBJ1-6; no clear D. There are 15 residues in the CDR3. V lost 0 bases and J lost 9, with 12 bases in between. Per germline, CDR1 MNHNS and CDR2 SASEGT. CDR3 region: CASSEAGVRISPLHF. CDR3 bases: TGTGCCAGCAGTGAAGCCGGGGTTCGAATTTCACCCCTCCACTTT.

The rearrangement joins TRBV7-2 to TRBJ2-7; tentative D call: TRBD2 (7 bases). Trimming pared 7 bases from V and 1 base from J, leaving 14 bases between. This CDR3 has 14 amino acids. Germline V gives CDR1 SGHTA, CDR2 FQGNSA. The CDR3 spells CASTPGGGSYEQYF. The DNA for the CDR3 is TGTGCCAGCACTCCGGGGGGCGGATCCTACGAGCAGTACTTC.

This rearrangement joins TRBV19 to TRBJ2-3; 7 nucleotides match TRBD2. Trimming at V came to 3 bases and at J to 8 bases, leaving 8 bases not matched to a gene. The CDR3 is 14 amino acids. Germline loops: CDR1 LNHDA, CDR2 SQIVND (reference sequence). The CDR3 loop is CASSIAGEGATQYF. Written as DNA, the CDR3 is TGTGCCAGTAGTATCGCGGGAGAAGGAGCTACGCAGTATTTT. Filled out from reference TRBV19 and TRBJ2-3, the complete variable domain reads DGGITQSPKYLFRKEGQNVTLSCEQNLNHDAMYWYRQDPGQGLRLIYYSQIVNDFQKGDIAEGYSVSREKKESFPLTVTSAQKNPTAFYLCASSIAGEGATQYFGPGTRLTVL.